This T cell receptor (beta chain) was identified during a study of post-analysis software for immune sequencing data. At the level of the study: Included among the disease courses, which were recorded for the cohort, were relapsing-remitting, secondary progressive and progressive-relapsing multiple sclerosis.

Whole-study results and caveats: About 5 TRBV segments occurring more often in patients than controls included TRBV5-6, TRBV5-1 and TRBV20-1. Comparison with controls showed significantly lower normalized Chao1 diversity in multiple sclerosis patients.

TCR beta cDNA libraries included unique molecular identifiers. TCRdb recomputed calls from the PCR reads with MiXCR, one row per CDR3 protein. The data contain about 430,000 distinct CDR3 sequences, approximately 38% of them singletons. A word on this clonotype: What it binds is unknown.

Trimming at V came to 1 base and at J to 4 bases, leaving 8 bases not matched to a gene. The CDR3 is 16 residues long. In germline, CDR1 is LNHNV, CDR2 YYDKDF (reference sequence). This chain connects TRBV15 to TRBJ2-5; TRBD1 matches at 8 bases. Sample: blood. This receptor was obtained from a girl aged 2-9 years with multiple sclerosis. DNA of the CDR3: TGTGCCACCAGCAGAGGGACAGGGCGAAATGGAGAGACCCAGTACTTC. Its protein product is CATSRGTGRNGETQYF.